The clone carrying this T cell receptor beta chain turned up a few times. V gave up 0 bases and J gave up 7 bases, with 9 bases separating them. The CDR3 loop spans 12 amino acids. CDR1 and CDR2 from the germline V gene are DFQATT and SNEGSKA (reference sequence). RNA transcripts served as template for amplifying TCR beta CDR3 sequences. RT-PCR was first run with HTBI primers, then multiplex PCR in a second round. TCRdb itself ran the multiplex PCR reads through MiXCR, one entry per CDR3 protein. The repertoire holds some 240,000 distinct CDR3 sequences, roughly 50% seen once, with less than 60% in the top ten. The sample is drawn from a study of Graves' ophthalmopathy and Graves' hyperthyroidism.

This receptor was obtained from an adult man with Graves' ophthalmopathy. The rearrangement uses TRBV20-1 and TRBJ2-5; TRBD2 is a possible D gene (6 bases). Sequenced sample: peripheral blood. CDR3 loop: CSARDRRGTQYF. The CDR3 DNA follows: TGCAGTGCTAGAGATAGGCGGGGGACCCAGTACTTC.